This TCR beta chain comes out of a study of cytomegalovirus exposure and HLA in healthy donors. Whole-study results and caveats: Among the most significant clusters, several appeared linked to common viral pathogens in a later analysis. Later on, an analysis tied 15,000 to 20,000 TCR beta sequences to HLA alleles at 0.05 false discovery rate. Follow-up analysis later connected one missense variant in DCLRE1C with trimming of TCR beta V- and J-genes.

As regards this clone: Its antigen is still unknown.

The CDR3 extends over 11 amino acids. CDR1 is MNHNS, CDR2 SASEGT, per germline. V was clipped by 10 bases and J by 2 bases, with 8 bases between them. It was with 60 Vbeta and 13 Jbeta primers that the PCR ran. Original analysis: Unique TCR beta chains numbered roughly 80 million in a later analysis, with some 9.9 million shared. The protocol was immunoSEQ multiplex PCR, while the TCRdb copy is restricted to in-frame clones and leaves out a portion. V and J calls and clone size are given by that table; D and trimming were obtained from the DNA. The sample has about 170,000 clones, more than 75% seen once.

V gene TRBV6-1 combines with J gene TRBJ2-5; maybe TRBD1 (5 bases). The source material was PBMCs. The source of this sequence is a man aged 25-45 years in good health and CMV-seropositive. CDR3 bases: TGTGCCACTAGGGGACAAGAGACCCAGTACTTC. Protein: CATRGQETQYF.